Given below is one T cell receptor beta chain in context. Its target is unknown. Generated by immunoSEQ multiplex PCR, the TCRdb table keeps only in-frame clones and is missing some. The sample consists of under 150,000 clones, around 88% of them appearing once. This record belongs to a study of T cell responses to AZD1222 COVID-19 vaccine. Study findings and constraints: Rises in breadth and depth of Spike-specific TCRs came after two AZD1222 doses. Targets within unmutated variant regions were reportedly found for nearly half of spike-specific TCRs.

The length of the CDR3 is 20 residues. The sequencing here drew on peripheral blood, taken on day 0 of AZD1222 vaccination. This receptor was taken from an adult in good health. The chain recombines TRBV21-1 with TRBJ1-5; the D call TRBD1 from the table was never checked on the DNA. TRBV21-1 is described as a pseudogene. The CDR3 DNA reads as TGTGCCAGCAAGCAGATTTTGGGACAGGGGATATTAGGTGGAAGTCAGCCCCAGCATTTT. Its protein product is CASKQILGQGILGGSQPQHF.